The clone carrying this TCR beta chain was detected ten times or more. Its antigen is currently unknown. This specimen belongs to a study of neurological immune-mediated disorders. Overall study: Multiple sclerosis patients numbered approximately 34, of whom some 30 were relapsing-remitting and 3 secondary progressive.

Study outcomes and limitations: Across subjects, no CDR3 amino acid sequence appeared in expanded clones of more than one subject, a finding that suggested private repertoires in all groups.

The cDNA was produced through 5'RACE with 10-nucleotide random UMIs. One entry per CDR3 protein, called by TCRdb with MiXCR from the 5' RACE reads. The table lists about 120,000 distinct CDR3 sequences, more than 2.5% of them singletons, with 1% to 1.5% in the top ten. The CDR3 length is 17 residues. Germline CDR1 reads SGDLS; CDR2 reads YYNGEE. Trimming at V came to 2 bases and at J to 2 bases, leaving 8 bases not matched to a gene. This chain joins TRBV9 and TRBJ2-5; 11 bases match TRBD1. The receptor was derived from a woman under 40 with multiple sclerosis. The sequencing input was PBMCs. CDR3 protein: CASSVGIRDRGQETQYF. CDR3 DNA: TGTGCCAGCAGCGTCGGGATCCGGGACAGGGGGCAAGAGACCCAGTACTTC.